These 24 T cell receptor beta chains originate from one sample sequenced in a study of early T cells in non-severe SARS-CoV-2 infection. One entry per CDR3 protein results from TCRdb running MiXCR on the 5' RACE reads. The sample lists some 35,000 distinct CDR3 sequences, less than 5% occurring once. The sequencing input was whole blood. The receptors here all came from an adult who was a healthcare worker with PCR-confirmed SARS-CoV-2 infection or an uninfected control (not recorded which).

In this sample, this clonotype turned up many times. The gene calls are TRBV3-1 and TRBJ2-2; D unresolved. Trimming stripped 2 bases from V and 2 bases from J, with 0 bases between. CDR1 is LGHDT, CDR2 YNNKEL, per germline (reference sequence). The CDR3 spans 12 residues. CDR3 in DNA: TGTGCCAGCAGCCAAAACACCGGGGAGCTGTTTTTT. This encodes CASSQNTGELFF.

This clonotype was counted many times. The rearrangement joins TRBV5-4 to TRBJ2-1, with 11 bases fitting TRBD2. J was trimmed by 6 bases and V by 0 bases; bases with no gene match: 2. CDR3 size: 15 residues. Looked up from germline, CDR1 is SGHNT and CDR2 is YYREEE (reference sequence). Here the CDR3 reads CASSLDLAGGNEQFF. CDR3 sequence (DNA): TGTGCCAGCAGCTTGGACCTAGCGGGAGGCAATGAGCAGTTCTTC.

This clonotype appeared many times. V usage is TRBV20-1 and J usage is TRBJ2-7; no reliable D call. V lost 1 base to trimming and J lost 0 bases, with 10 bases between them. From germline, CDR1 is DFQATT and CDR2 SNEGSKA (reference sequence). The CDR3 extends over 14 amino acids. The CDR3 protein is CSARAGRSSYEQYF. For the CDR3, the DNA is TGCAGTGCTAGAGCTGGCAGGAGCTCCTACGAGCAGTACTTC.

The V gene is TRBV6-5, the J gene TRBJ2-1; 11 nucleotides agree with TRBD2. The V gene's germline CDR1 is MNHEY and CDR2 SVGAGI. The V gene end was trimmed by 5 bases and the J gene end by 2 bases; junction bases not matched to a gene: 8. The CDR3 length is 17 residues. This chain's CDR3 is CASSLGLAGPPYNEQFF. The CDR3 region has the DNA TGTGCCAGCAGTCTCGGACTAGCGGGCCCGCCCTACAATGAGCAGTTCTTC.

The table lists this clonotype with a few counts. The CDR3 coding sequence is TGTGCCAGCAGCTTGGTGGGCGGGGGCAAGCGAGCAGATACGCAGTATTTT. Encoded protein: CASSLVGGGKRADTQYF. This chain joins TRBV5-5 and TRBJ2-3; maybe TRBD2 (7 bases). CDR1 and CDR2 (germline): SGHKS, YYEKEE (reference sequence). The CDR3 has 17 residues. V lost 0 bases and J 4 bases, leaving 18 bases between the germline ends.

In its sample, this clonotype was seen many times. V gene TRBV5-6 combines with J gene TRBJ2-1; tentatively, D is TRBD1 or TRBD2 (5 bases each). V lost 2 bases, J lost 3 bases, and 12 bases lay in between. This CDR3 has 15 amino acids. The germline V gene has CDR1 SGHDT and CDR2 YYEEEE. The CDR3 coding sequence is TGTGCCAGCAGCTTACTTTCGGGGCACTACAATGAGCAGTTCTTC. Protein: CASSLLSGHYNEQFF. Combining the CDR3 with reference TRBV5-6 and TRBJ2-1 gives the whole variable domain DAGVTQSPTHLIKTRGQQVTLRCSPKSGHDTVSWYQQALGQGPQFIFQYYEEEERQRGNFPDRFSGHQFPNYSSELNVNALLLGDSALYLCASSLLSGHYNEQFFGPGTRLTVL.

This clonotype has at least ten counts. The rearrangement uses TRBV24-1 and TRBJ2-2; TRBD1 matches at 7 bases. V was clipped by 3 bases and J by 1 base; unmatched bases: 10. This CDR3 has 18 amino acids. CDR1 KGHDR and CDR2 SFDVKD come from the germline V gene. The CDR3, as DNA: TGTGCCACCAGTGATCCCCATCCGACAGGGAAGAACACCGGGGAGCTGTTTTTT. Its translation is CATSDPHPTGKNTGELFF.

This clonotype was seen at least ten times. CDR3 region: CASSQGVASGMGEDTQYF. CDR3 coding DNA: TGCGCCAGCAGCCAAGGGGTCGCTAGCGGGATGGGGGAGGATACGCAGTATTTT. The chain employs TRBV4-3 and TRBJ2-3, with TRBD2 matching 9 bases. CDR3 length: 18 amino acids. The germline V gene has CDR1 LGHNA and CDR2 YSLEER. Germline trimming cut 1 base from V and 6 bases from J; bases unmatched to any gene: 14.

This clonotype was seen repeatedly, ten times or more. V and J are TRBV20-1 and TRBJ2-5, with 10 bases matching TRBD1. Germline V gives CDR1 DFQATT, CDR2 SNEGSKA (reference sequence). Unmatched junction bases numbered 4, after V lost 2 bases and J lost 4 bases. The CDR3 sequence is 14 residues long. The chain's CDR3 is CSARSGQGIETQYF. The CDR3 DNA sequence: TGCAGTGCTAGATCGGGACAGGGGATAGAGACCCAGTACTTC.

This clonotype was counted many times. This chain connects TRBV19 to TRBJ2-1; no clear D gene. The CDR3 runs 15 residues. In germline, CDR1 is LNHDA, CDR2 SQIVND (reference sequence). V was shortened by 5 bases and J by 8 bases, with 19 bases between the two germline ends. CDR3 sequence (DNA): TGTGCCAGTAGTTCCAGGCCTTCTAGTATTGATGAGCAGTTCTTC. It is translated as CASSSRPSSIDEQFF.

The table lists this clonotype with many counts. The chain has TRBV12-3 or TRBV12-4 and TRBJ2-5; D ambiguous. CDR3 length: 14 residues. V lost 1 base and J lost 2, with 8 bases in between. CDR3 nucleotide sequence: TGTGCCAGCAGTTTAGGTTTGGCGCAAGAGACCCAGTACTTC. This encodes CASSLGLAQETQYF.

This clonotype was counted only a few times. The junction does not match germline at one end; this may be a read error. The chain links TRBV7-7 to TRBJ2-1, with 7 bases lining up with TRBD2. Germline V gene sequence: CDR1 SSHAT, CDR2 FNYEAQ (reference sequence). The CDR3 contains 16 residues. The CDR3 sequence: CASSSRLAGSYNEQFF. CDR3 nucleotide sequence: TGTGCTAGCAGCTCAAGACTAGCTGGCTCCTACAATGAGCAGTTCTTC.

V usage is TRBV20-1 and J usage is TRBJ2-3; 12 bases fit TRBD2. The CDR3 extends over 14 amino acids. With V trimmed by 5 bases and J by 5 bases, 5 bases remained unmatched. CDR1 and CDR2 (germline): DFQATT, SNEGSKA (reference sequence). In nucleotides, the CDR3 is TGCAGTGCTCGACTAGCGGGAGTGGTAGATACGCAGTATTTT. Amino acid sequence: CSARLAGVVDTQYF.

This chain connects TRBV12-3 or TRBV12-4 to TRBJ2-2, with 8 positions matching TRBD2. V was clipped by 7 bases and J by 3 bases; unmatched bases: 4. This CDR3 has 14 amino acids. As DNA, the CDR3 is TGTGCCAGCAACGAAGCGGGAGACACCGGGGAGCTGTTTTTT. It encodes CASNEAGDTGELFF.

The chain has TRBV5-1 and TRBJ2-5, with D unclear. Trimming removed 2 bases from V and 5 bases from J, with 13 bases in between. CDR1 SGHRS and CDR2 YFSETQ come from the germline V gene. The CDR3 sequence is 14 residues long. CDR3 DNA sequence: TGCGCCAGCAGCTTCTTAGGGTTTGACGAGACCCAGTACTTC. Protein: CASSFLGFDETQYF.

This clonotype has a count of ten or more. The chain recombines TRBV28 with TRBJ1-1; no clear D gene. Germline V gene sequence: CDR1 MDHEN, CDR2 SYDVKM. The CDR3 sequence is 13 residues long. V shed 3 bases and J shed 4 bases, with 9 bases lying between them. CDR3 amino acids: CASSFQVSTEAFF. The CDR3 DNA reads TGTGCCAGCAGTTTCCAGGTCTCCACTGAAGCTTTCTTT. Complete variable domain (other parts from reference TRBV28 and TRBJ1-1): DVKVTQSSRYLVKRTGEKVFLECVQDMDHENMFWYRQDPGLGLRLIYFSYDVKMKEKGDIPEGYSVSREKKERFSLILESASTNQTSMYLCASSFQVSTEAFFGQGTRLTVV.

The sample holds many counts of this clonotype. The CDR3 DNA reads TGTGCCAGCAGTTTAAAAGGGCTAGCGGGAACCCATACGCAGTATTTT. Its protein is CASSLKGLAGTHTQYF. The rearrangement joins TRBV28 to TRBJ2-3; 9 bases match TRBD2. The CDR3 is made up of 16 amino acids. The germline V gene has CDR1 MDHEN and CDR2 SYDVKM. V shed 2 bases and J 7 bases; nucleotides not matched to a gene: 10. Based on the CDR3 plus reference TRBV28 and TRBJ2-3, the full variable domain is DVKVTQSSRYLVKRTGEKVFLECVQDMDHENMFWYRQDPGLGLRLIYFSYDVKMKEKGDIPEGYSVSREKKERFSLILESASTNQTSMYLCASSLKGLAGTHTQYFGPGTRLTVL.

Many counts were recorded for this clonotype. The chain links TRBV11-3 to TRBJ2-3; a possible D gene is TRBD2 (6 bases). Trimming took 2 bases from V and 2 from J, leaving 11 bases between them. The germline gives CDR1 SGHNT, CDR2 YENEEA. The CDR3 sequence is 15 residues long. The CDR3 sequence: CASSLTGVDTDTQYF. The CDR3 coding sequence is TGTGCCAGCAGCTTAACGGGAGTAGACACAGATACGCAGTATTTT.

This clonotype was seen ten or more times. The chain has TRBV20-1 and TRBJ1-5, with D unresolved. This CDR3 has 13 residues. Germline V CDR1 and CDR2: DFQATT, SNEGSKA (reference sequence). Trimming took 0 bases from V and 1 from J, leaving 4 bases between them. The CDR3 here is CSARELSNQPQHF. For the CDR3, the DNA is TGCAGTGCTAGAGAGCTAAGCAATCAGCCCCAGCATTTT.

This clonotype was seen ten or more times. The gene calls are TRBV18 and TRBJ1-1; unclear D gene. The CDR3 spans 14 residues. Trimming shortened V by 0 bases and J by 5 bases, and 10 bases separated the two germline ends. CDR1 and CDR2 (germline): KGHSH, LQKENI. The CDR3 loop is CASSPPGMRTEAFF. CDR3 DNA: TGTGCCAGCTCACCACCGGGGATGAGGACTGAAGCTTTCTTT.

In this sample, this clonotype turned up many times. J is TRBJ2-7 and V is TRBV6-5, with 15 bases aligning to TRBD2. The CDR3 has 16 residues. Germline trimming cut 6 bases from V and 0 bases from J; bases unmatched to any gene: 3. CDR1 MNHEY and CDR2 SVGAGI come from the germline V gene. The DNA for the CDR3 is TGTGCCAGCAGCGGACTAGCGGGAGGGAGCTCCTACGAGCAGTACTTC. Residues: CASSGLAGGSSYEQYF.

This clonotype was seen many times. The V gene is TRBV6-2 or TRBV6-3, the J gene TRBJ2-2; D is unresolved. V was pared by 4 bases and J by 7 bases, with 7 bases between. CDR1 MNHEY and CDR2 SVGEGT come from the germline V gene. The CDR3 is made up of 12 amino acids. The CDR3 region is CASSLEYGELFF. In nucleotides, the CDR3 is TGTGCCAGCAGTTTAGAATACGGGGAGCTGTTTTTT.

This clonotype was observed a handful of times. The genes are TRBV3-1 and TRBJ1-6; D perhaps matches TRBD1 (5 bases). Trimming took off 4 bases at V and 6 bases at J, with 13 bases between the two ends. Germline CDR1 LGHDT, CDR2 YNNKEL (reference sequence). The CDR3 is made up of 15 amino acids. CDR3 DNA sequence: TGTGCCAGCAGCCCCCGCCAGGGTCGTAATTCACCCCTCCACTTT. Protein: CASSPRQGRNSPLHF.

This clonotype showed up many times. V usage is TRBV20-1 and J usage is TRBJ1-1; D not resolved. The germline V gene encodes CDR1 DFQATT and CDR2 SNEGSKA (reference sequence). The CDR3 is 13 residues long. V was pared by 1 base and J by 3 bases, with 9 bases between. DNA for the CDR3: TGCAGTGCTAGAGGGTTTTTGGACACTGAAGCTTTCTTT. This encodes CSARGFLDTEAFF.